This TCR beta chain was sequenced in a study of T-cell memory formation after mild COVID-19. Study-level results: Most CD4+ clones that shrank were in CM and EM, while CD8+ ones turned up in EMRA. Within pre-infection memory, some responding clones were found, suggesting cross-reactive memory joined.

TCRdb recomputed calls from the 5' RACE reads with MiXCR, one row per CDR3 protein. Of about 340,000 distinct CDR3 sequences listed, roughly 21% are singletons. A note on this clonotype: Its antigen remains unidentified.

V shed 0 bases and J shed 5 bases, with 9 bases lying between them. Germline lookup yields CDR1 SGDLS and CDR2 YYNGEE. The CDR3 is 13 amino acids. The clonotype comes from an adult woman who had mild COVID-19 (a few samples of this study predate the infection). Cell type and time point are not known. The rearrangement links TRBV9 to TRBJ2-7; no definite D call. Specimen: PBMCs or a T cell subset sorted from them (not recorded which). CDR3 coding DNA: TGTGCCAGCAGCGTAGACGCCCCAAACGAGCAGTACTTC. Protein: CASSVDAPNEQYF.